This passage covers 3 T cell receptor beta chains from one sample sequenced in a study of OX40 agonist ivuxolimab in advanced cancers. Sequenced by immunoSEQ multiplex PCR; TCRdb stores in-frame clones only, minus some. The sample has about 45,000 clones, roughly 86% seen once. The specimen comprised CD4+ or CD8+ T cells sorted from blood, sampled in a trial of the OX40 agonist ivuxolimab. These receptors were collected from an adult with an advanced solid tumor such as melanoma, head and neck, liver or kidney cancer.

This clone was picked up a small number of times. The chain recombines TRBV28 with TRBJ1-1, with D unclear. This CDR3 comprises 12 residues. CDR1 and CDR2 (germline): MDHEN, SYDVKM. Trimming left V 4 bases short and J 4 bases short, with 7 bases between. CDR3 sequence reads: CASSWAFTEAFF. As DNA, the CDR3 is TGTGCCAGCAGTTGGGCCTTCACTGAAGCTTTCTTT.

In the case of this clone: A read error may account for a junction end that differs from germline. This chain connects TRBV7-7 to TRBJ2-5; 7 bases are shared with TRBD1. From germline, CDR1 is SSHAT and CDR2 FNYEAQ (reference sequence). CDR3 length: 14 residues. The CDR3 spells CASSLGQEYETQYF. CDR3 DNA sequence: TGTGCTAGCAGCCTTGGACAGGAATATGAGACCCAGTACTTC.

This chain links TRBV5-1 with TRBJ1-4, with TRBD1 matching over 8 bases. The CDR3 has 17 residues. V dropped 0 bases and J dropped 0; count of bases not matched to a gene: 4. In germline, CDR1 is SGHRS, CDR2 YFSETQ. The CDR3 loop is CASSLGGTGATNEKLFF. The DNA for the CDR3 is TGCGCCAGCAGCTTGGGGGGGACAGGCGCAACTAATGAAAAACTGTTTTTT.